This TCR beta chain derives from a study of T cells in Graves' hyperthyroidism and ophthalmopathy. This clonotype has a handful of counts. Its antigen is unknown. The V end was cut by 5 bases, the J end by 6 bases, with 17 bases between. Germline CDR1 is LGHDT and CDR2 is YNNKEL (reference sequence). The CDR3 covers 14 residues. Notes on the study in general: Blood also contained most expanded thyroid clonotypes above 0.001.

Amplification yielded TCR beta CDR3 regions, with RNA transcripts as the source. Primed by the HTBI set, a first-round RT-PCR was run on the TCR CDR3. TCRdb independently ran MiXCR on the multiplex PCR reads; one entry per CDR3 protein. The sample holds 450,000 to 650,000 distinct CDR3 sequences, more than 15% seen once. Each person with ophthalmopathy scored at least 3 on the Clinical Activity Score, reached NOSPECS grade 4 or higher, and had been ill under 3 months. Uncontrolled infection, other autoimmune disease, pregnancy or lactation led to exclusion. The rearrangement links TRBV3-1 to TRBJ2-7, with a weak D call TRBD1 (6 bases). The clonotype comes from a woman aged 18-29 years with Graves' ophthalmopathy. Specimen: blood. The CDR3 here is CASSETGLLGEQYF. CDR3 DNA: TGTGCCAGCAGCGAGACAGGACTTTTAGGCGAGCAGTACTTC.